The 14 T cell receptor beta chains reported below all come from one sample, sequenced in a study of control samples from healthy donors and cancer patients. Clones were sequenced by immunoSEQ multiplex PCR, and TCRdb holds only the in-frame ones, with some missing. The sample gives 50,000 or so clones, roughly 94% of which show up once; 2% to 3% is in the top ten. Sequencing was carried out using blood. The receptors originated from a man between 25 and 39 years old in good health.

The chain uses TRBV2 and TRBJ1-1; the D is unclear. Germline CDR1 reads SNHLY; CDR2 reads FYNNEI. V was shortened by 5 bases and J by 5 bases, with 6 bases between the two germline ends. The CDR3 is made up of 11 amino acids. CDR3 coding DNA: TGTGCCAGCAGTTCGGGGACTGAAGCTTTCTTT. It codes for CASSSGTEAFF. The whole variable domain, filled in from reference TRBV2 and TRBJ1-1, reads EPEVTQTPSHQVTQMGQEVILRCVPISNHLYFYWYRQILGQKVEFLVSFYNNEISEKSEIFDDQFSVERPDGSNFTLKIRSTKLEDSAMYFCASSSGTEAFFGQGTRLTVV.

The V gene is TRBV5-8, the J gene TRBJ1-6, with a tentative D call TRBD1 (5 bases). Trimming cost V 4 bases and J 6 bases, with 14 bases left between them. Germline CDR1 SGHTS, CDR2 YDEGEE. The CDR3 sequence is 15 residues long. The CDR3 here is CASSPVGPINSPLHF. CDR3 DNA: TGTGCCAGCAGCCCGGTGGGACCAATTAATTCACCCCTCCACTTT.

The chain links TRBV21-1 to TRBJ2-1; no DNA check was done on the table's D call, TRBD2. TRBV21-1 has pseudogene status. This CDR3 is 14 amino acids long. This CDR3 is CASSLIAVYNGQFF. Here the CDR3 DNA reads TGTGCCAGCAGCCTTATAGCGGTGTACAATGGGCAGTTCTTC.

The V and J genes are TRBV28 and TRBJ1-4, with D unresolved. The CDR3 is 18 residues long. V shed 1 base and J shed 3 bases, with 18 bases lying between them. Germline lookup yields CDR1 MDHEN and CDR2 SYDVKM. CDR3 sequence (DNA): TGTGCCAGCAGTTTATTTTCCAGTTCCCGGAGTCCTAATGAAAAACTGTTTTTT. As protein: CASSLFSSSRSPNEKLFF.

V usage is TRBV7-2 and J usage is TRBJ2-7; D possibly corresponds to TRBD1 (6 bases). Trimming cost V 1 base and J 4 bases, with 11 bases left between them. CDR1 SGHTA and CDR2 FQGNSA come from the germline V gene. The CDR3 spans 14 residues. CDR3 nucleotide sequence: TGTGCCAGCAGCTTAGGGGGGCACCATTACGAGCAGTACTTC. Translation: CASSLGGHHYEQYF. Complete variable domain (other parts from reference TRBV7-2 and TRBJ2-7): GAGVSQSPSNKVTEKGKDVELRCDPISGHTALYWYRQSLGQGLEFLIYFQGNSAPDKSGLPSDRFSAERTGGSVSTLTIQRTQQEDSAVYLCASSLGGHHYEQYFGPGTRLTVT.

The chain combines TRBV27 with TRBJ2-1, with D possibly TRBD2 on 5 matching bases. Germline CDR1 MNHEY, CDR2 SMNVEV (reference sequence). This CDR3 spans 15 amino acids. Trimming took 2 bases from V and 6 from J, leaving 14 bases between them. For the CDR3, the DNA is TGTGCCAGCAGTTTACGCGGGTTACCTTTCAATGAGCAGTTCTTC. Amino acid sequence: CASSLRGLPFNEQFF.

The chain links TRBV4-2 to TRBJ1-4; 10 bases are a match to TRBD1. The CDR3 runs 16 residues. The V gene's germline CDR1 is LGHNA and CDR2 YNFKEQ. J was trimmed by 7 bases and V by 0 bases; bases with no gene match: 5. CDR3 bases: TGTGCCAGCAGCCAAGAGGGAGGACAGGGGGTTGAAAAACTGTTTTTT. Amino acids: CASSQEGGQGVEKLFF.

This sequence joins TRBV11-2 and TRBJ2-1; maybe TRBD1 (6 bases). Germline values: CDR1 SGHAT, CDR2 FQNNGV. The CDR3 has 15 amino acids. With 7 bases removed from V and 6 bases from J, the gap between germline ends came to 19 bases. CDR3 region: CASTGQRDRFNEQFF. The DNA for the CDR3 is TGTGCCAGCACGGGACAACGGGACCGGTTCAATGAGCAGTTCTTC.

The chain joins TRBV10-3 to TRBJ2-7; D might be TRBD1 or TRBD2, each matching 5 bases. In germline, CDR1 is ENHRY, CDR2 SYGVKD. Trimming shortened V by 8 bases and J by 4 bases, and 9 bases separated the two germline ends. CDR3 length: 11 amino acids. The CDR3 bases are TGTGCCATCGGGGGATCATACGAGCAGTACTTC. Translating it yields CAIGGSYEQYF.

This sequence joins TRBV5-6 and TRBJ2-7, with D possibly matching TRBD1 (6 bases). Germline CDR1 and CDR2: SGHDT and YYEEEE. V dropped 0 bases and J dropped 2 bases, with 9 bases sitting between them. The CDR3 is 14 amino acids. CDR3 in amino acids: CASSLAGTTYEQYF. CDR3 nucleotide sequence: TGTGCCAGCAGCTTGGCAGGGACAACCTACGAGCAGTACTTC.

This rearrangement joins TRBV5-1 to TRBJ2-1; 9 bases line up with TRBD2. V lost 2 bases and J lost 2; bases outside the gene matches: 2. From germline, CDR1 is SGHRS and CDR2 YFSETQ. This CDR3 region has 15 residues. Written as DNA, the CDR3 is TGCGCCAGCAGCTTAGGACTAGCGCCCTACAATGAGCAGTTCTTC. Its translation: CASSLGLAPYNEQFF. The variable domain in full, completed from reference TRBV5-1 and TRBJ2-1, reads KAGVTQTPRYLIKTRGQQVTLSCSPISGHRSVSWYQQTPGQGLQFLFEYFSETQRNKGNFPGRFSGRQFSNSRSEMNVSTLELGDSALYLCASSLGLAPYNEQFFGPGTRLTVL.

CDR3 residues: CASCPGQGAGELFF. CDR3 coding DNA: TGTGCCAGCTGCCCGGGACAGGGGGCCGGGGAGCTGTTTTTT. The chain joins TRBV2 to TRBJ2-2, with 11 bases matching TRBD1. The germline CDR1 and CDR2 sequences are SNHLY and FYNNEI. This CDR3 contains 14 residues. Trimming cost V 8 bases and J 6 bases; bases outside gene matches: 5.

The rearrangement links TRBV7-3 to TRBJ1-1, with D hard to call. Germline V gene data show CDR1 as SGHTA and CDR2 as FQGTGA. The CDR3 contains 16 residues. V shed 2 bases and J shed 0 bases, with 13 bases lying between them. The DNA of the CDR3 is TGTGCCAGCAGCTTACTAGCCCTCGCCATGAACACTGAAGCTTTCTTT. As protein: CASSLLALAMNTEAFF.

The gene calls are TRBV9 and TRBJ2-5, with TRBD2 identical over 10 bases. V was pared by 4 bases and J by 5 bases, with 5 bases of the junction left unmatched. CDR3 length: 14 amino acids. Germline V gene data show CDR1 as SGDLS and CDR2 as YYNGEE. The CDR3 DNA reads as TGTGCCAGCAGCACGGGACTAGCGCAGGAGACCCAGTACTTC. It translates to CASSTGLAQETQYF.